The sequence of this T cell receptor (beta chain) was determined in a study of T cell responses to AZD1222 COVID-19 vaccine. Study conclusions and caveats: Two doses of AZD1222 preceded a rise in Spike-specific TCR breadth and depth. There were repertoire samples only from the period after the peak T cell response.

This clone came up a few times. Its cognate antigen is unknown. Trimming took off 0 bases at V and 7 bases at J, with 6 bases between the two ends. The V gene's germline CDR1 is SGHTA and CDR2 FQGNSA. The CDR3 extends over 13 amino acids. Assay used: immunoSEQ multiplex PCR; TCRdb lists only in-frame clones, some missing. Of roughly 150,000 clones detected, around 85% appear once; the ten largest clones hold just under 7%. This TCR came from an adult who had recovered from COVID-19. The chain links TRBV7-2 to TRBJ1-4, with no clear D. The sample was peripheral blood, taken after recovery from COVID-19. CDR3 nucleotide sequence: TGTGCCAGCAGCTTAGCGGCAGCTGAAAAACTGTTTTTT. Translating gives CASSLAAAEKLFF.